Following are 32 T cell receptor beta chains from one sample sequenced in a study of cytotoxic CD8 clonotypes in ibrutinib-treated CLL. Repertoires were generated with immunoSEQ multiplex PCR, while TCRdb's copy carries only in-frame clones and drops some. The sample holds more than 150,000 clones, about 72% seen once. Sequencing was performed on PBMCs, taken after 24 months of ibrutinib treatment. These receptors were collected from a human donor with chronic lymphocytic leukemia.

The CDR3 DNA is TGTGCCAGCAGCTTGGGTATTCCCCCAGATACGCAGTATTTT. It encodes CASSLGIPPDTQYF. The chain couples TRBV5-4 to TRBJ2-3; D ambiguous. The CDR3 runs to 14 residues. V shed 0 bases and J shed 4 bases, with 9 bases lying between them. Germline CDR1 SGHNT, CDR2 YYREEE (reference sequence).

The sample holds a few counts of this clone. This chain connects TRBV7-9 to TRBJ2-1; D uncertain. V shed 3 bases and J shed 8 bases, with 20 bases lying between them. There are 16 residues in the CDR3. Germline values: CDR1 SEHNR, CDR2 FQNEAQ (reference sequence). CDR3 coding DNA: TGTGCCAGCAGCTTCAGTCGATTAGTCCGAGGCTATGAGCAGTTCTTC. As protein: CASSFSRLVRGYEQFF. The full variable domain, rest sourced from reference TRBV7-9 and TRBJ2-1, is DTGVSQNPRHKITKRGQNVTFRCDPISEHNRLYWYRQTLGQGPEFLTYFQNEAQLEKSRLLSDRFSAERPKGSFSTLEIQRTEQGDSAMYLCASSFSRLVRGYEQFFGPGTRLTVL.

This clone was observed a single time. The chain carries TRBV5-1 and TRBJ2-7; 12 bases line up with TRBD2. The CDR3 is made up of 15 amino acids. The J segment lost 7 bases and the V segment lost 2 bases, leaving 7 bases of the junction unmatched. Germline V gives CDR1 SGHRS, CDR2 YFSETQ. CDR3 region: CASSLRLAGVYEQYF. The DNA of the CDR3 is TGCGCCAGCAGCTTAAGACTAGCGGGAGTCTATGAGCAGTACTTC.

The rearrangement uses TRBV2 and TRBJ2-3, with D possibly TRBD2 on 5 matching bases. Germline values: CDR1 SNHLY, CDR2 FYNNEI. V was clipped by 3 bases and J by 7 bases, with 11 bases between them. The CDR3 consists of 13 residues. The CDR3 here is CASSERGPNTQYF. DNA for the CDR3: TGTGCCAGCAGTGAGAGAGGGCCGAATACGCAGTATTTT. The full variable domain, its missing parts supplied by reference TRBV2 and TRBJ2-3, is EPEVTQTPSHQVTQMGQEVILRCVPISNHLYFYWYRQILGQKVEFLVSFYNNEISEKSEIFDDQFSVERPDGSNFTLKIRSTKLEDSAMYFCASSERGPNTQYFGPGTRLTVL.

The chain links TRBV5-4 to TRBJ2-2, with 8 bases that match TRBD2. The CDR3 length is 14 residues. V was pared by 1 base and J by 7 bases, with 3 bases of the junction left unmatched. The germline V gene encodes CDR1 SGHNT and CDR2 YYREEE (reference sequence). The CDR3 loop is CASSLSGSVGELFF. In nucleotides, the CDR3 is TGTGCCAGCAGCTTGAGCGGGAGCGTCGGGGAGCTGTTTTTT.

This clone was seen more than once but under ten times. This chain uses TRBV9 with TRBJ1-1; TRBD1 matches at 10 bases. Trimming removed 3 bases from V and 6 bases from J; junction bases left unmatched: 2. CDR3 length: 13 amino acids. Germline V gene sequence: CDR1 SGDLS, CDR2 YYNGEE. CDR3 DNA sequence: TGTGCCAGCAGCGCGACAGGGGGCCCTGAAGCTTTCTTT. It is translated as CASSATGGPEAFF.

This clone appeared a single time. The chain carries TRBV5-5 and TRBJ2-7; TRBD1 agrees at 8 bases. Trimming at V came to 3 bases and at J to 3 bases, leaving 5 bases not matched to a gene. CDR1 and CDR2 from the germline V gene are SGHKS and YYEKEE (reference sequence). The CDR3 sequence is 14 residues long. CDR3 bases: TGTGCCAGCAGCTCTGGACAGGGTTTCTACGAGCAGTACTTC. This codes for CASSSGQGFYEQYF.

The chain has TRBV5-5 and TRBJ1-5, with TRBD1 matching over 9 bases. The V and J ends lost 2 bases and 0 bases, in that order; junction bases with no gene match: 3. The germline V gene has CDR1 SGHKS and CDR2 YYEKEE (reference sequence). The CDR3 length is 16 residues. CDR3 in DNA: TGTGCCAGCAGCTTTACGGGACAGGGTAGCAATCAGCCCCAGCATTTT. This codes for CASSFTGQGSNQPQHF.

The rearrangement uses TRBV28 and TRBJ2-7, with 9 bases that match TRBD2. Germline values: CDR1 MDHEN, CDR2 SYDVKM. The CDR3 spans 14 residues. V was pared by 5 bases and J by 4 bases, with 6 bases of the junction left unmatched. CDR3 protein: CASSATSGRYEQYF. The CDR3 DNA is TGTGCCAGCAGTGCAACTAGCGGGCGGTACGAGCAGTACTTC.

V gene TRBV7-6 combines with J gene TRBJ2-7; 8 positions agree with TRBD2. V was clipped by 1 base and J by 5 bases; unmatched bases: 4. Germline CDR1 reads SGHVS; CDR2 reads FNYEAQ. The CDR3 has 14 amino acids. Here the CDR3 reads CASSLVIAGNEQYF. The CDR3 DNA is TGTGCCAGCAGCTTAGTTATAGCGGGAAACGAGCAGTACTTC.

The rearrangement uses TRBV27 and TRBJ2-7, with a tentative D call TRBD2 (6 bases). In germline, CDR1 is MNHEY, CDR2 SMNVEV (reference sequence). Between the trimmed V and J ends, which lost 6 bases and 3 bases, there was a span of 12 bases. This CDR3 has 13 amino acids. The CDR3 is CASSRLGFYEQYF. The CDR3 nucleotides read TGTGCCAGCAGCCGACTAGGCTTCTACGAGCAGTACTTC.

This clone was counted once. The chain recombines TRBV10-3 with TRBJ2-7, with 7 bases that match TRBD1. Germline V gene data show CDR1 as ENHRY and CDR2 as SYGVKD. The CDR3 consists of 14 residues. J gave up 0 bases and V 5 bases, and 4 bases lay outside the gene matches. The CDR3 is CAISWDRNSYEQYF. The CDR3, as DNA: TGTGCCATCAGTTGGGACAGAAACTCCTACGAGCAGTACTTC.

This clone was recorded a few times. This chain links TRBV6-5 with TRBJ1-2, with D hard to call. This CDR3 region has 12 residues. Between the trimmed V and J ends, which lost 6 bases and 4 bases, there was a span of 9 bases. From germline, CDR1 is MNHEY and CDR2 SVGAGI. The CDR3 DNA is TGTGCCAGCAGACAGCCACCCTATGGCTACACCTTC. Translated, it gives CASRQPPYGYTF.

The rearrangement uses TRBV7-2 and TRBJ2-4; 10 nucleotides agree with TRBD2. Germline V lookup: CDR1 SGHTA, CDR2 FQGNSA. The CDR3 covers 18 residues. J lost 1 base, V lost 2 bases, and 8 bases had no gene match. CDR3 residues: CASSLIASGSWAKNIQYF. The CDR3, as DNA: TGTGCCAGCAGCTTAATTGCTAGCGGGAGCTGGGCCAAAAACATTCAGTACTTC.

This clone has just one count. The CDR3 loop reads CASSPDSGTKRDTQYF. The CDR3, as DNA: TGTGCCAGCAGCCCGGATTCCGGGACTAAAAGAGATACGCAGTATTTT. The chain couples TRBV7-2 to TRBJ2-3, with 7 bases aligning to TRBD2. This CDR3 region has 16 residues. The V segment lost 5 bases and the J segment 5 bases; nucleotides outside the gene matches: 13. Germline CDR1 SGHTA, CDR2 FQGNSA.

The chain links TRBV7-9 to TRBJ2-2; D gene unclear. This CDR3 is 13 amino acids long. Between the trimmed V and J ends, which lost 4 bases and 3 bases, there was a span of 6 bases. The germline V gene has CDR1 SEHNR and CDR2 FQNEAQ (reference sequence). The CDR3 reads CASSSTYTGELFF. CDR3 coding DNA: TGTGCCAGCAGCTCAACATACACCGGGGAGCTGTTTTTT.

The chain carries TRBV9 and TRBJ2-5; TRBD1 matches at 10 bases. The CDR3 loop spans 14 amino acids. Germline CDR1 SGDLS, CDR2 YYNGEE. Unmatched junction bases numbered 6, after V lost 5 bases and J lost 5 bases. CDR3 bases: TGTGCCAGCAGTGAGGGACAGGGGACCGAGACCCAGTACTTC. This translates into CASSEGQGTETQYF.

This chain connects TRBV30 to TRBJ1-6, with D unresolved. The germline V gene has CDR1 GTSNPN and CDR2 SVGIG (reference sequence). The CDR3 extends over 12 amino acids. V dropped 1 base and J dropped 9 bases, with 7 bases sitting between them. The CDR3 DNA reads TGTGCCTGGAGTGCACAGCTTTCACCCCTCCACTTT. As protein: CAWSAQLSPLHF.

The CDR3 sequence is CASNNRGRPEAFF. The CDR3 DNA reads TGTGCCAGCAATAACAGGGGGCGGCCGGAAGCTTTCTTT. The rearrangement links TRBV5-6 to TRBJ1-1, with 9 positions matching TRBD1. The CDR3 is made up of 13 amino acids. With 6 bases clipped from V and 8 bases from J, the junction kept 8 bases outside the gene matches. The germline V gene encodes CDR1 SGHDT and CDR2 YYEEEE.

The chain combines TRBV27 with TRBJ2-7; tentative D call: TRBD2 (6 bases). Germline V gene sequence: CDR1 MNHEY, CDR2 SMNVEV (reference sequence). The V gene lost 4 bases and the J gene lost 4 bases, with 14 bases spanning the gap. This CDR3 comprises 14 residues. The CDR3 loop is CASSSLKEGYEQYF. CDR3 DNA: TGTGCCAGCAGTTCCCTAAAGGAGGGATACGAGCAGTACTTC.

The CDR3 DNA reads as TGTGCCAGCTTTGGGCCGGCGGGGTACGAGCAGTACTTC. It codes for CASFGPAGYEQYF. J is TRBJ2-7 and V is TRBV5-8, with D possibly matching TRBD2 (6 bases). Germline V gene sequence: CDR1 SGHTS, CDR2 YDEGEE. The CDR3 has 13 amino acids. Trimming took off 7 bases at V and 4 bases at J, with 15 bases between the two ends.

V usage is TRBV4-3 and J usage is TRBJ2-7; a possible D gene is TRBD1 (5 bases). CDR3 size: 15 residues. Germline V lookup: CDR1 LGHNA, CDR2 YSLEER. V lost 2 bases, J lost 0 bases, and 11 bases lay in between. The CDR3 here is CASSQHLQASYEQYF. The CDR3, as DNA: TGCGCCAGCAGCCAACATTTACAGGCCTCCTACGAGCAGTACTTC.

The chain uses TRBV7-9 and TRBJ2-5; tentatively, D is TRBD1 (6 bases). Germline-derived CDR1 and CDR2 are SEHNR and FQNEAQ (reference sequence). This CDR3 has 16 residues. V lost 3 bases to trimming and J lost 5 bases, with 19 bases between them. Here the CDR3 reads CASSFALGYQGETQYF. DNA for the CDR3: TGTGCCAGCAGCTTCGCCCTGGGGTATCAGGGGGAGACCCAGTACTTC. Combining the CDR3 with reference TRBV7-9 and TRBJ2-5 gives the whole variable domain DTGVSQNPRHKITKRGQNVTFRCDPISEHNRLYWYRQTLGQGPEFLTYFQNEAQLEKSRLLSDRFSAERPKGSFSTLEIQRTEQGDSAMYLCASSFALGYQGETQYFGPGTRLLVL.

The rearrangement uses TRBV18 and TRBJ2-2; D may match TRBD1 or TRBD2 (5 bases each). CDR1 and CDR2 from the germline V gene are KGHSH and LQKENI. This CDR3 region has 16 residues. V lost 4 bases and J 7 bases, leaving 19 bases between the germline ends. For the CDR3, the DNA is TGTGCCAGCTCACGTGCACAAGAGGGGCCGATCGGGGAGCTGTTTTTT. Protein sequence: CASSRAQEGPIGELFF.

The chain uses TRBV30 and TRBJ1-5; D uncertain. Trimming shortened V by 2 bases and J by 7 bases, and 15 bases separated the two germline ends. Germline V lookup: CDR1 GTSNPN, CDR2 SVGIG (reference sequence). The CDR3 is 14 residues long. CDR3 sequence: CAWSLTGVRQPQHF. The CDR3 nucleotides read TGTGCCTGGAGTCTCACTGGGGTTCGACAGCCCCAGCATTTT.

The rearrangement links TRBV11-2 to TRBJ2-6; D is unclear. This CDR3 region has 16 residues. The germline V gene encodes CDR1 SGHAT and CDR2 FQNNGV. V was cut by 1 base and J by 1 base, with 8 bases left in between. CDR3 protein: CASSLVFISGANVLTF. CDR3 coding DNA: TGTGCCAGCAGCTTAGTTTTCATATCTGGGGCCAACGTCCTGACTTTC.

The V and J genes are TRBV11-3 and TRBJ2-1; D tentatively fits TRBD1 or TRBD2 (7 bases each). Germline lookup yields CDR1 SGHNT and CDR2 YENEEA. V was shortened by 5 bases and J by 8 bases, with 25 bases between the two germline ends. The CDR3 spans 17 residues. CDR3 nucleotide sequence: TGTGCCAGCAGCCGCCTAAGGGGAGGGGGCACGGTCTATGAGCAGTTCTTC. Its translation: CASSRLRGGGTVYEQFF.

J is TRBJ1-1 and V is TRBV9; possible D gene TRBD1, 6 bases. V lost 0 bases, J lost 5 bases, and 11 bases lay in between. CDR1 SGDLS and CDR2 YYNGEE come from the germline V gene. CDR3 length equals 14 residues. Here the CDR3 reads CASSVVTGTTEAFF. The CDR3 DNA sequence: TGTGCCAGCAGCGTAGTTACAGGGACAACTGAAGCTTTCTTT. Based on the CDR3 plus reference TRBV9 and TRBJ1-1, the full variable domain is DSGVTQTPKHLITATGQRVTLRCSPRSGDLSVYWYQQSLDQGLQFLIQYYNGEERAKGNILERFSAQQFPDLHSELNLSSLELGDSALYFCASSVVTGTTEAFFGQGTRLTVV.

J is TRBJ1-2 and V is TRBV14; D is unresolved. Per germline, CDR1 SGHDN and CDR2 FVKESK. This CDR3 region has 13 residues. Deletions cut 4 bases from V and 4 bases from J, with 10 bases between. The CDR3 reads CASSPMTSYGYTF. CDR3 in DNA: TGTGCCAGCAGCCCCATGACAAGCTATGGCTACACCTTC.

The sample holds one count of this clone. The chain links TRBV15 to TRBJ1-5; 7 positions agree with TRBD1. CDR3 length equals 14 residues. V was pared by 5 bases and J by 1 base, with 2 bases of the junction left unmatched. Germline CDR1 is LNHNV and CDR2 is YYDKDF (reference sequence). CDR3 region: CATSRGGSNQPQHF. In DNA, the CDR3 is TGTGCCACCAGCCGAGGGGGCAGCAATCAGCCCCAGCATTTT.

The chain has TRBV6-5 and TRBJ1-1; D is unclear. V was clipped by 2 bases and J by 6 bases, with 13 bases between them. CDR1 is MNHEY and CDR2 is SVGAGI in the germline V gene. The CDR3 is 14 residues long. CDR3 in amino acids: CASSYDGPEAEAFF. CDR3 in DNA: TGTGCCAGCAGTTACGACGGGCCTGAGGCTGAAGCTTTCTTT.

V is TRBV7-9 and J is TRBJ2-1, with 7 bases identical to TRBD2. The CDR3 covers 14 residues. Germline values: CDR1 SEHNR, CDR2 FQNEAQ (reference sequence). J lost 2 bases, V lost 4 bases, and 2 bases had no gene match. This chain's CDR3 is CASSSAGTYNEQFF. CDR3 nucleotide sequence: TGTGCCAGCAGCTCAGCGGGGACCTACAATGAGCAGTTCTTC.